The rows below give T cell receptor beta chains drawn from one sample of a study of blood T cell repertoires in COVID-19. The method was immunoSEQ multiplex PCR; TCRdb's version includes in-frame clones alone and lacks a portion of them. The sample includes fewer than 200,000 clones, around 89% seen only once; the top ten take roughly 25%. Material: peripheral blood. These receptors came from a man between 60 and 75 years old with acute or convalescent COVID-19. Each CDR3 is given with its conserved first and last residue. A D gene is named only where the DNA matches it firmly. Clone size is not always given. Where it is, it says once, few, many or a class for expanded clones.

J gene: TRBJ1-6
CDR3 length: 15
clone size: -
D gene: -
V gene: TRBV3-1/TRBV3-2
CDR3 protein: CASSQGRGDNSPLHF
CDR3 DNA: TGTGCCAGCAGCCAGGGAAGGGGCGATAATTCACCCCTCCACTTT

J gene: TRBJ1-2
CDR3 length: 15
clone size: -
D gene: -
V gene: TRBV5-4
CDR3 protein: CASSLTTAPNYGYTF
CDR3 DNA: TGTGCCAGCAGCTTGACGACAGCTCCTAACTATGGCTACACCTTC

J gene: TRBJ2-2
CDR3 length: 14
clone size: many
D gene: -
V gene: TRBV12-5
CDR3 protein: CASGLASNTGELFF
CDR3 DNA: TGTGCTAGTGGGTTAGCGTCGAACACCGGGGAGCTGTTTTTT

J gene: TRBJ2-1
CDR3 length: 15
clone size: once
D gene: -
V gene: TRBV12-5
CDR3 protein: CASGLGVQGGYEQFF
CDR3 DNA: TGTGCTAGTGGTTTGGGGGTTCAGGGTGGCTATGAGCAGTTCTTC

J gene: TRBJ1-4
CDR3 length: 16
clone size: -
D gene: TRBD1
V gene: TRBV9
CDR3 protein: CASSVDPGGPNEKLFF
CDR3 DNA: TGTGCCAGCAGCGTAGATCCAGGGGGCCCTAATGAAAAACTGTTTTTT

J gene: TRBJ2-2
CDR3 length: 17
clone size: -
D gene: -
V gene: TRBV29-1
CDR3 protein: CSVALGRRFSNTGELFF
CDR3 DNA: TGCAGCGTTGCTTTAGGCAGGCGATTTTCCAACACCGGGGAGCTGTTTTTT

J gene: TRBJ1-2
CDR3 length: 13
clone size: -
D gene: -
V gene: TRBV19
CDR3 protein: CASISGENYGYTF
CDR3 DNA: TGTGCCAGTATTAGCGGGGAAAACTATGGCTACACCTTC

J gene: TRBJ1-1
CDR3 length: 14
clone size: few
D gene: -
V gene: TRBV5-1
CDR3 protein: CASTLAGFDTEAFF
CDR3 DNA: TGCGCCAGCACCCTTGCAGGGTTTGACACTGAAGCTTTCTTT

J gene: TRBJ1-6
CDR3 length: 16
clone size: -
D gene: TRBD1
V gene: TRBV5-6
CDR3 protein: CASSAGQGFLTSPLHF
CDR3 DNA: TGTGCCAGCAGCGCCGGACAGGGGTTCTTAACTTCACCCCTCCACTTT

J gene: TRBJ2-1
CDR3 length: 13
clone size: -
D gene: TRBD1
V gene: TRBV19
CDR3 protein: CASKARGHNEQFF
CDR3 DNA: TGTGCCAGTAAGGCCAGGGGGCACAATGAGCAGTTCTTC

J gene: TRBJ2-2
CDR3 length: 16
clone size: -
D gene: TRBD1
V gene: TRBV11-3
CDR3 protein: CASSRSGQGITGELFF
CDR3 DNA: TGTGCCAGCAGTCGATCGGGACAGGGGATCACCGGGGAGCTGTTTTTT

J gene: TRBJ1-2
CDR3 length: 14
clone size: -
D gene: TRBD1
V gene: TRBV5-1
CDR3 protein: CASSLQGADYGYTF
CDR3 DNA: TGCGCCAGCAGCTTGCAGGGGGCGGACTATGGCTACACCTTC

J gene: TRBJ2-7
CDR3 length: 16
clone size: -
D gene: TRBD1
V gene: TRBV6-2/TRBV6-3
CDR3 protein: CASSYSGQGPYYEQYF
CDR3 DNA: TGTGCCAGCAGTTACTCCGGACAGGGGCCCTACTACGAGCAGTACTTC

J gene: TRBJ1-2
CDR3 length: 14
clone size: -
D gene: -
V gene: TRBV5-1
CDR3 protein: CASSLGGGDYGYTF
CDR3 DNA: TGCGCCAGCAGCCTCGGCGGGGGCGACTATGGCTACACCTTC

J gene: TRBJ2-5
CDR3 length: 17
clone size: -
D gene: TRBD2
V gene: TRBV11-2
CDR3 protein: CASSLGTSSGRTETQYF
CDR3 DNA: TGTGCCAGCAGCTTGGGAACCTCTAGCGGGAGAACAGAGACCCAGTACTTC

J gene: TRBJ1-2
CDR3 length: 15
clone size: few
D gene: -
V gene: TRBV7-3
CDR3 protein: CASSPQAGGNYGYTF
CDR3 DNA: TGTGCCAGCAGCCCTCAGGCGGGGGGGAACTATGGCTACACCTTC

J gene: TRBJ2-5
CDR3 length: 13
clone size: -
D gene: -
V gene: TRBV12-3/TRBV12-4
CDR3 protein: CASSFTGLETQYF
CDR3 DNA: TGTGCCAGCAGCTTCACAGGGCTGGAGACCCAGTACTTC